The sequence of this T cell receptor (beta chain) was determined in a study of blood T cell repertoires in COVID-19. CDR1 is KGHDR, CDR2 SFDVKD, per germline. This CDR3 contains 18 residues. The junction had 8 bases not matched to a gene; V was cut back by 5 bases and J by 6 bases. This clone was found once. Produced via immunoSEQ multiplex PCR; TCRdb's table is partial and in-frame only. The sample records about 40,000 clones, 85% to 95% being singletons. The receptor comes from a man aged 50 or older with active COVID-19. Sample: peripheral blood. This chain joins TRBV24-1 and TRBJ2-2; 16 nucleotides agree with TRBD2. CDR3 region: CATSVSGTSGRASGELFF. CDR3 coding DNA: TGTGCCACCAGTGTCTCCGGGACTAGCGGGAGGGCCTCCGGGGAGCTGTTTTTT.